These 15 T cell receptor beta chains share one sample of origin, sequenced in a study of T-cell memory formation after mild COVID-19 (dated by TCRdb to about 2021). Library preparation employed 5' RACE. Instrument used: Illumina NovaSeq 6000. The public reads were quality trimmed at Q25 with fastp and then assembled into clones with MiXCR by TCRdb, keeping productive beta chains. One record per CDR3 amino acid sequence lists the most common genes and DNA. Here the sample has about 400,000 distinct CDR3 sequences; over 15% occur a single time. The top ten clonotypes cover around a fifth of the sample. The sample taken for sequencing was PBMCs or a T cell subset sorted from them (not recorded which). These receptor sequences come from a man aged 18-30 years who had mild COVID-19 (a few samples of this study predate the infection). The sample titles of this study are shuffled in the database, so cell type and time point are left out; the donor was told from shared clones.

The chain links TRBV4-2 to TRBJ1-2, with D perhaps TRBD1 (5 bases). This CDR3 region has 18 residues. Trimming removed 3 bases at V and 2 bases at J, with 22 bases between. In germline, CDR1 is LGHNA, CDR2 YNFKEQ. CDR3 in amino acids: CASSHRQKWQSSNYGYTF. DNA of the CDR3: TGTGCCAGCAGCCATCGACAGAAATGGCAATCATCGAACTATGGCTACACCTTC.

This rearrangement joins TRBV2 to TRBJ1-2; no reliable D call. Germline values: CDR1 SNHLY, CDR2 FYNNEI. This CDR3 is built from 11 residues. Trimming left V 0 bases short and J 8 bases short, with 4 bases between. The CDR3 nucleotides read TGTGCCAGCAGTGAAGCGGGAGGCTACACCTTC. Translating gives CASSEAGGYTF.

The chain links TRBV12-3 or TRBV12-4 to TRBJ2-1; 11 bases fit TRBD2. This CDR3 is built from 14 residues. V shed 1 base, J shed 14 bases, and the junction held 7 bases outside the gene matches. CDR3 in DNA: TGTGCCAGCAGTTTAGTAGGTCTAGCGGGGGGTGAGTTCTTC. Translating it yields CASSLVGLAGGEFF.

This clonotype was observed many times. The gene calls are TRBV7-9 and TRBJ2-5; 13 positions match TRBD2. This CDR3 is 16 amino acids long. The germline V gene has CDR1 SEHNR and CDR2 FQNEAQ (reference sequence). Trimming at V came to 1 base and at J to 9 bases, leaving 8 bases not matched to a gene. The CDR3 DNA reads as TGTGCCAGCAGCTTAGGACTAGCGGGGGGCCAAGAATCCCAGTACTTC. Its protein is CASSLGLAGGQESQYF.

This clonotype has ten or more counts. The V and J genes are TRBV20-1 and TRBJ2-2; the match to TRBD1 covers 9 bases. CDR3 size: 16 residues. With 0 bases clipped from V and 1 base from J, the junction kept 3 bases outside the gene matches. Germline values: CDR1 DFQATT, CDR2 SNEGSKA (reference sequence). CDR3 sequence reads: CSARDPGQGNTGELFF. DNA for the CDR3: TGCAGTGCTAGAGATCCGGGACAGGGGAACACCGGGGAGCTGTTTTTT.

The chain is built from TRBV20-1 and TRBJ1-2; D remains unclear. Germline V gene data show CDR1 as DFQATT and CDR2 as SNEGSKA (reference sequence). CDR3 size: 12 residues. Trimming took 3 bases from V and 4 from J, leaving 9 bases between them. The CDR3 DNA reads TGCAGTGCTAGTTGGCAGGCCTATGGCTACACCTTC. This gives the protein CSASWQAYGYTF.

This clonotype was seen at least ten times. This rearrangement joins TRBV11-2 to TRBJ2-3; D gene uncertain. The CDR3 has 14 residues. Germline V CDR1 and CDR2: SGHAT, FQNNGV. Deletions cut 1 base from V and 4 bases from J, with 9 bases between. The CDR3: CASSLGGWADTQYF. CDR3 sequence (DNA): TGTGCCAGCAGCTTAGGGGGTTGGGCAGATACGCAGTATTTT.

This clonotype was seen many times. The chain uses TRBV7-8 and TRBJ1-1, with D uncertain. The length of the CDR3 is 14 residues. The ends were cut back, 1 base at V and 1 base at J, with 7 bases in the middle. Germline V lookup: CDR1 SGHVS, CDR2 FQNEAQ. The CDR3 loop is CASSLGIRNTEAFF. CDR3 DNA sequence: TGTGCCAGCAGCTTAGGCATAAGGAACACTGAAGCTTTCTTT.

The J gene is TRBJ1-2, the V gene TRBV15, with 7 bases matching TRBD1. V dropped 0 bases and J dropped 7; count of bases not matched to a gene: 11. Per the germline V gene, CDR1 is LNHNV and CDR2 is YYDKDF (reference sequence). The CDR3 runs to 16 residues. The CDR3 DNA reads TGTGCCACCAGCAGAGATAGGGACAGATCGGACTTTGGCTACACCTTC. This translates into CATSRDRDRSDFGYTF. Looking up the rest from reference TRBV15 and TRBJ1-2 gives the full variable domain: DAMVIQNPRYQVTQFGKPVTLSCSQTLNHNVMYWYQQKSSQAPKLLFHYYDKDFNNEADTPDNFQSRRPNTSFCFLDIRSPGLGDTAMYLCATSRDRDRSDFGYTFGSGTRLTVV.

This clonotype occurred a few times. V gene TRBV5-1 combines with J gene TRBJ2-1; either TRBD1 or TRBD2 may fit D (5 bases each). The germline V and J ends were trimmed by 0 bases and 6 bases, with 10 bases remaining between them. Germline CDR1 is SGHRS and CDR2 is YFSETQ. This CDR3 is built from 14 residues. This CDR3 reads CASSLGGTRNEQFF. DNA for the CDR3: TGCGCCAGCAGCTTGGGGGGGACCCGCAATGAGCAGTTCTTC.

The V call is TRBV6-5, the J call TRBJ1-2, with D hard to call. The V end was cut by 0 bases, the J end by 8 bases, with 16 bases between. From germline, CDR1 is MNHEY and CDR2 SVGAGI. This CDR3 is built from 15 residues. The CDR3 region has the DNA TGTGCCAGCAGTTACTCGATTTTGGCTTCGGGGGGCTACACCTTC. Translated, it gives CASSYSILASGGYTF.

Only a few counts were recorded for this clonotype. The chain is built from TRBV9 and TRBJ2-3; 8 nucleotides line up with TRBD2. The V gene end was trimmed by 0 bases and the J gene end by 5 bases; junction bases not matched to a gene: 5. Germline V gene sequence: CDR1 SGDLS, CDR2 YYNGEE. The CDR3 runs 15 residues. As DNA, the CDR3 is TGTGCCAGCAGCGTAGTAGGCGGGGGGAGAGATACGCAGTATTTT. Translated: CASSVVGGGRDTQYF.

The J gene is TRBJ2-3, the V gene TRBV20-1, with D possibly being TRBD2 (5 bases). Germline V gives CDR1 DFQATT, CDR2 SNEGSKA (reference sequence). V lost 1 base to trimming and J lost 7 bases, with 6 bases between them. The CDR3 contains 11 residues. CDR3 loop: CSARVAYTQYF. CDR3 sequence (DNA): TGCAGTGCTAGAGTAGCGTATACGCAGTATTTT.

CDR3 region: CASSVAKRGGRGTQYF. The CDR3 DNA reads as TGTGCCAGCAGCGTAGCCAAGCGGGGGGGCCGTGGGACGCAGTATTTT. The chain joins TRBV9 to TRBJ2-3, with 10 positions matching TRBD2. The CDR3 contains 16 residues. Germline V lookup: CDR1 SGDLS, CDR2 YYNGEE. Trimming removed 0 bases from V and 9 bases from J; junction bases left unmatched: 10.

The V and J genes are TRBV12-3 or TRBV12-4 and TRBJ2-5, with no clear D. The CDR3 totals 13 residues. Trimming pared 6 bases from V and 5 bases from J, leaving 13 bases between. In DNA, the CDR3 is TGTGCCAGCAGAAGCCGAGGAAGGGAGACCCAGTACTTC. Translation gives CASRSRGRETQYF.